A selection of T cell receptor beta chains follows, all from one sample in a study of T cell repertoires in cytomegalovirus infection. These TCRs' antigens remain unknown. MiXCR, applied by TCRdb to the reads, yields one record per CDR3 protein. The data hold 110,000 to 150,000 distinct CDR3 sequences, with 30% to 40% observed a single time. Specimen: CD8+ T cells from cultured PBMCs, collected from culture after CMV antigen stimulation. The receptor source for this set is a human donor in good health (CMV status not recorded). Some clones in this sample may be carry-over from other donors' samples. Both conserved end residues are trimmed from each CDR3. D genes are given only for firm matches.

d_call	v_call	cdr3_aa
-	TRBV12-3/TRBV12-4	ASTAFLPGPKNIQY
-	TRBV20-1	SARDPLAGGQF
-	TRBV7-8	ANSLNRASSYNSPLH
-	TRBV7-2	ASSLVSPGELF
TRBD1	TRBV19	ASTPGTATNEKLF
-	TRBV15	ATSKTTAYEQY
-	TRBV19	ASSIWGNTGELF
-	TRBV7-2	ASSPDPYEQY
-	TRBV6-6	ASSYGRGSNYGYT
-	TRBV19	ASSIGGSSYNSPLH
TRBD1	TRBV6-1	ASSTGQRNTEAF
TRBD2	TRBV7-7	ASSLVVAGAETQY
TRBD2	TRBV7-4	GAGGPGEQY
-	TRBV19	ASSIRSGNPEQY
-	TRBV6-5	ASSYSRVGGEGGYT
TRBD1	TRBV12-3/TRBV12-4	ASRQNRGPNYNEQF
-	TRBV27	ASSFGTNNSPLH
TRBD1	TRBV2	ASSDGQGQYEQY
-	TRBV6-8	ASLFSPTGQGAGQPQH
-	TRBV2	ASSGRASPKAYEQY